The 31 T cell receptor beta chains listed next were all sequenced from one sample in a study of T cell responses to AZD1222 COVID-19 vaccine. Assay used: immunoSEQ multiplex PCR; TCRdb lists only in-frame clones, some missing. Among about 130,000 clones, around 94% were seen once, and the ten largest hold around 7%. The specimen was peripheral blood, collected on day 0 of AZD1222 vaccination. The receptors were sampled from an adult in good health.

The CDR3 DNA reads as TGTGCCAGCATTGGACAGGGCCAGAGCAATCAGCCCCAGCATTTT. Its translation is CASIGQGQSNQPQHF. The chain couples TRBV19 to TRBJ1-5; TRBD1 aligns across 8 bases. CDR3 length equals 15 residues. Germline V gene sequence: CDR1 LNHDA, CDR2 SQIVND (reference sequence). V was pared by 9 bases and J by 1 base, with 8 bases of the junction left unmatched.

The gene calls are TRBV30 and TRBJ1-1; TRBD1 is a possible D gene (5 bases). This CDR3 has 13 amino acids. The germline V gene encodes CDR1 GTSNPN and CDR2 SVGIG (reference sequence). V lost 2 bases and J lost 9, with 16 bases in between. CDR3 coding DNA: TGTGCCTGGAGTTCCAGACTCGGGGGAAAAGCTTTCTTT. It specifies CAWSSRLGGKAFF.

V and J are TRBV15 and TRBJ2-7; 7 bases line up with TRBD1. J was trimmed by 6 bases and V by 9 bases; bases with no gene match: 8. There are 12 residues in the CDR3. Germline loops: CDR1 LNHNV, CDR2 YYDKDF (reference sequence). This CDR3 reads CATARQGSEQYF. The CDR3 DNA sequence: TGTGCCACAGCTCGACAGGGAAGCGAGCAGTACTTC.

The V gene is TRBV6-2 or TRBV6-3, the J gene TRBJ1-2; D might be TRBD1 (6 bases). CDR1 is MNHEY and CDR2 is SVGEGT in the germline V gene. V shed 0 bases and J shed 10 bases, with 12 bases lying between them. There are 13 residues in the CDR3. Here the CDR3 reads CASSYSTGGPYTF. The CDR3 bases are TGTGCCAGCAGTTACTCGACTGGGGGCCCCTACACCTTC.

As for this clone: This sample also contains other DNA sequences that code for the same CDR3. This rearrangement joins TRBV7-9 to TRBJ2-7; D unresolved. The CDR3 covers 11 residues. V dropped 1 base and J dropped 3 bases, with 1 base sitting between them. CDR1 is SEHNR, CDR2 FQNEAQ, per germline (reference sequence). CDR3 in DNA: TGTGCCAGCAGCTTAGACTACGAGCAGTACTTC. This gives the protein CASSLDYEQYF. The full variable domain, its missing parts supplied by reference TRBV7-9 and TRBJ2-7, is DTGVSQNPRHKITKRGQNVTFRCDPISEHNRLYWYRQTLGQGPEFLTYFQNEAQLEKSRLLSDRFSAERPKGSFSTLEIQRTEQGDSAMYLCASSLDYEQYFGPGTRLTVT.

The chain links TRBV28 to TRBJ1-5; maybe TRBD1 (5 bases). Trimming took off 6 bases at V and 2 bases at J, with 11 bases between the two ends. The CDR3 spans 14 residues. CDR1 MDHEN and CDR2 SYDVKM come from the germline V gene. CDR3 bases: TGTGCCAGCAGAACCCTAGGGGGCAATCAGCCCCAGCATTTT. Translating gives CASRTLGGNQPQHF.

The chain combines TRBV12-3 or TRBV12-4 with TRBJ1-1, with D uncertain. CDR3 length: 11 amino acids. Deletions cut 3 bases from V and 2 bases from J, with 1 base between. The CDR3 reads CASSFNTEAFF. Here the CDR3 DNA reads TGTGCCAGCAGTTTCAACACTGAAGCTTTCTTT.

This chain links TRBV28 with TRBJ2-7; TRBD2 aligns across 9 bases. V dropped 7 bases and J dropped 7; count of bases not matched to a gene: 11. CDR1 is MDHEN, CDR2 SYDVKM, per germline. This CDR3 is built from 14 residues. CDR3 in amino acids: CASKLRTSVGEQYF. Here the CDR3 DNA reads TGTGCCAGCAAACTTCGGACTAGCGTCGGGGAGCAGTACTTC.

Here the CDR3 reads CASSWGDTAYEQYF. The DNA for the CDR3 is TGTGCCAGCAGCTGGGGGGACACCGCCTACGAGCAGTACTTC. V is TRBV7-9 and J is TRBJ2-7, with D possibly being TRBD1 or TRBD2 (6 bases each). Trimming took 4 bases from V and 2 from J, leaving 12 bases between them. The CDR3 loop spans 14 amino acids. Germline values: CDR1 SEHNR, CDR2 FQNEAQ (reference sequence). Looking up the rest from reference TRBV7-9 and TRBJ2-7 gives the full variable domain: DTGVSQNPRHKITKRGQNVTFRCDPISEHNRLYWYRQTLGQGPEFLTYFQNEAQLEKSRLLSDRFSAERPKGSFSTLEIQRTEQGDSAMYLCASSWGDTAYEQYFGPGTRLTVT.

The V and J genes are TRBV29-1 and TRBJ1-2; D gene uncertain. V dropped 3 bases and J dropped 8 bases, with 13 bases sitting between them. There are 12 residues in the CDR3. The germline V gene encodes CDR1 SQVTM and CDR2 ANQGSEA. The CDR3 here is CSVEGWLEGYTF. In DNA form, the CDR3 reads TGCAGCGTTGAGGGATGGCTAGAAGGCTACACCTTC.

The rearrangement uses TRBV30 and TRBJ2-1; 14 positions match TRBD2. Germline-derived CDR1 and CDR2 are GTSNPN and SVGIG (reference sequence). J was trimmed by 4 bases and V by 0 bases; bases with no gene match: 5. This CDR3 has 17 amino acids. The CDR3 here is CAWSVGLAGGTYNEQFF. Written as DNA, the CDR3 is TGTGCCTGGAGTGTCGGACTAGCGGGAGGAACGTACAATGAGCAGTTCTTC.

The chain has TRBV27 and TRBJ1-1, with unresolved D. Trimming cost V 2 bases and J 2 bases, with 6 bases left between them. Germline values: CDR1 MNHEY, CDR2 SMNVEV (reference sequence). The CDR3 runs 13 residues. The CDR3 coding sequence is TGTGCCAGCAGTTTACAGCTTAACACTGAAGCTTTCTTT. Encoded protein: CASSLQLNTEAFF.

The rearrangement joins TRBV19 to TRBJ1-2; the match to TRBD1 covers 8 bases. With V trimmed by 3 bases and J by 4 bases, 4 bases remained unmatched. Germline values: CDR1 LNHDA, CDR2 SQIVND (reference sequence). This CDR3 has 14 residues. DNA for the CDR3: TGTGCCAGTAGTATCCCGGGACAGGTCTATGGCTACACCTTC. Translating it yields CASSIPGQVYGYTF. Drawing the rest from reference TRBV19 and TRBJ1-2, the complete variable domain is DGGITQSPKYLFRKEGQNVTLSCEQNLNHDAMYWYRQDPGQGLRLIYYSQIVNDFQKGDIAEGYSVSREKKESFPLTVTSAQKNPTAFYLCASSIPGQVYGYTFGSGTRLTVV.

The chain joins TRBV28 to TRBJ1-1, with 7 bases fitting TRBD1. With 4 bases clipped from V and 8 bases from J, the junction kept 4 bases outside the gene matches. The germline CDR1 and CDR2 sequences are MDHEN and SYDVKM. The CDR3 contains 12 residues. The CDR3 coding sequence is TGTGCCAGCAGTTGGGTGGACAGGGAAGCTTTCTTT. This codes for CASSWVDREAFF. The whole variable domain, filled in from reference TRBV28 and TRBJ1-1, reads DVKVTQSSRYLVKRTGEKVFLECVQDMDHENMFWYRQDPGLGLRLIYFSYDVKMKEKGDIPEGYSVSREKKERFSLILESASTNQTSMYLCASSWVDREAFFGQGTRLTVV.

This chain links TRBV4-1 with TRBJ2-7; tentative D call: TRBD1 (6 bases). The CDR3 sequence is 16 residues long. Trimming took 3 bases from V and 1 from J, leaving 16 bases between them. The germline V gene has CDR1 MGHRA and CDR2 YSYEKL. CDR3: CASSHRFPGASYEQYF. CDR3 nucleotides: TGCGCCAGCAGCCATCGCTTCCCAGGGGCATCCTACGAGCAGTACTTC.

The CDR3 nucleotides read TGTGCCAGCTCACCACCGGCGAGGGACTATGGCTACACCTTC. Translating it yields CASSPPARDYGYTF. V is TRBV18 and J is TRBJ1-2; D uncertain. The CDR3 contains 14 residues. Germline CDR1 and CDR2: KGHSH and LQKENI. The V end lost 0 bases, the J end lost 3 bases, and 8 bases lay between the germline ends.

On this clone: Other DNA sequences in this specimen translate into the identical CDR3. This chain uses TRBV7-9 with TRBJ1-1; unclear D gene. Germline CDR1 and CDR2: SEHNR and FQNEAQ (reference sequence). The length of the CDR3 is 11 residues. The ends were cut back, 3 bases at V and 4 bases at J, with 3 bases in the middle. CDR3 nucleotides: TGTGCCAGCAGCTTTTCCACTGAAGCTTTCTTT. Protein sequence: CASSFSTEAFF.

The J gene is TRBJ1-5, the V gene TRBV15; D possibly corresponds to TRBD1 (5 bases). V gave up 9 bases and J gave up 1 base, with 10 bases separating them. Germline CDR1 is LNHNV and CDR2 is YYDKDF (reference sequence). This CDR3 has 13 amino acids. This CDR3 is CATEGASNQPQHF. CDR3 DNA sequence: TGTGCCACAGAAGGGGCCAGCAATCAGCCCCAGCATTTT.

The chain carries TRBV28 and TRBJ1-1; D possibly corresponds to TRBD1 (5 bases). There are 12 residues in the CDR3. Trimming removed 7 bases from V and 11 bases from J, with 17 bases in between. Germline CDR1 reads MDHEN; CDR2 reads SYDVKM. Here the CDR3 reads CASTSTGTSAFF. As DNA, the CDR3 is TGTGCCAGCACCTCTACCGGGACCTCGGCTTTCTTT.

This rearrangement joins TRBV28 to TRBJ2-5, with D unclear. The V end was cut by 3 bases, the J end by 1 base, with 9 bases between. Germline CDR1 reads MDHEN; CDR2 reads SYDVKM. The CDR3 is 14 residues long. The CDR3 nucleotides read TGTGCCAGCAGTTTCGACCCGCCCCAAGAGACCCAGTACTTC. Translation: CASSFDPPQETQYF.

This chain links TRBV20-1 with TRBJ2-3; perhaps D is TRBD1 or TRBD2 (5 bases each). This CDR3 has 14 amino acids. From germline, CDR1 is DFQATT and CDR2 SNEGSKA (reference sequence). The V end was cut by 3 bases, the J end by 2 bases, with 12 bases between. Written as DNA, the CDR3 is TGCAGTGCTAGTCCACCGGGGCTCACAGATACGCAGTATTTT. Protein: CSASPPGLTDTQYF.

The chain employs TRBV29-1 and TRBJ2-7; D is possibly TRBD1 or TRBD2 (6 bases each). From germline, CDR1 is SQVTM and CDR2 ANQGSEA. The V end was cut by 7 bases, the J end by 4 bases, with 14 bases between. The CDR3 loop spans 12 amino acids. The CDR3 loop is CSASTGTYEQYF. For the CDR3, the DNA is TGCAGCGCGAGTACAGGGACTTACGAGCAGTACTTC.

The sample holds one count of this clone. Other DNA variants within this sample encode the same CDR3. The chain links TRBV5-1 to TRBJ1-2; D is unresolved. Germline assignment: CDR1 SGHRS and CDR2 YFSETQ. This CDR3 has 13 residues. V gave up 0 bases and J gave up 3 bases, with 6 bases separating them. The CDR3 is CASSLDGDYGYTF. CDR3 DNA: TGCGCCAGCAGCTTGGACGGAGACTATGGCTACACCTTC. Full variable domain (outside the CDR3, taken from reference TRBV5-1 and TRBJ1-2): KAGVTQTPRYLIKTRGQQVTLSCSPISGHRSVSWYQQTPGQGLQFLFEYFSETQRNKGNFPGRFSGRQFSNSRSEMNVSTLELGDSALYLCASSLDGDYGYTFGSGTRLTVV.

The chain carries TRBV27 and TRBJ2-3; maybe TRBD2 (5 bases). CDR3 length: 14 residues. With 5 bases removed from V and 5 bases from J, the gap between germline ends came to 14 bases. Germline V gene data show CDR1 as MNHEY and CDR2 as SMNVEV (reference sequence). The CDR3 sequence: CASSNRGYGDTQYF. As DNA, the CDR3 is TGTGCCAGCAGTAACCGGGGATACGGAGATACGCAGTATTTT.

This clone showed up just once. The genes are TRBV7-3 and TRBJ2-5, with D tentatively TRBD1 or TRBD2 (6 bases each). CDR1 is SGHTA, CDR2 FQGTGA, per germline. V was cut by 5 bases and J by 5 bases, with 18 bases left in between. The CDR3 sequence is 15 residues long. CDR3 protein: CASSPHQGTGETQYF. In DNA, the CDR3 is TGTGCCAGCAGCCCCCACCAGGGGACTGGGGAGACCCAGTACTTC.

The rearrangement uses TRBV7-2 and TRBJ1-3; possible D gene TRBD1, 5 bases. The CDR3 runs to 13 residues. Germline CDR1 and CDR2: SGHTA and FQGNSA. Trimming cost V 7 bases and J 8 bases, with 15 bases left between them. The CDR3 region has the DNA TGTGCCAGCACCTCGAACCCGGGGGACACCATATATTTT. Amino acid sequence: CASTSNPGDTIYF.

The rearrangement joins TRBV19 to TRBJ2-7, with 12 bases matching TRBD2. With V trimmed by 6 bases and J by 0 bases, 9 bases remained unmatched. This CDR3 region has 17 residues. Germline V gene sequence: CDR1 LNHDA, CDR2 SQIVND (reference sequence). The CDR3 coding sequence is TGTGCCAGTAGCCTAGCGGGAGGGCCCTTCTCCTCCTACGAGCAGTACTTC. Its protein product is CASSLAGGPFSSYEQYF. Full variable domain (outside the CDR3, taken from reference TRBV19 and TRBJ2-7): DGGITQSPKYLFRKEGQNVTLSCEQNLNHDAMYWYRQDPGQGLRLIYYSQIVNDFQKGDIAEGYSVSREKKESFPLTVTSAQKNPTAFYLCASSLAGGPFSSYEQYFGPGTRLTVT.

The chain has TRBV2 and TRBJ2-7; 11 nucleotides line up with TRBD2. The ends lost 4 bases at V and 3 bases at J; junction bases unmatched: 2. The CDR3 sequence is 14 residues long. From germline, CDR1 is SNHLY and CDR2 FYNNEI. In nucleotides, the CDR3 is TGTGCCAGCAGTGTCGGGACTAGCGGCTACGAGCAGTACTTC. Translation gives CASSVGTSGYEQYF.

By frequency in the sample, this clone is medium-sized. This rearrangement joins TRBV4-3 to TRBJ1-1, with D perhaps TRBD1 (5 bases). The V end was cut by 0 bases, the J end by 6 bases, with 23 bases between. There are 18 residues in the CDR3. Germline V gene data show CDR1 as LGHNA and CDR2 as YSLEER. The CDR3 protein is CASSQEWGYGELKAEAFF. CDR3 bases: TGCGCCAGCAGCCAAGAGTGGGGGTATGGGGAGCTCAAGGCTGAAGCTTTCTTT.

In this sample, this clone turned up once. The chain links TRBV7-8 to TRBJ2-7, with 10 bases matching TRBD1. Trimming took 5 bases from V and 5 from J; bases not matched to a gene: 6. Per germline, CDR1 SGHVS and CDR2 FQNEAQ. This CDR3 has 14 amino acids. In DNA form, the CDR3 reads TGTGCCAGCAGCCAGCGGGACAGGGGAAACGAGCAGTACTTC. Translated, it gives CASSQRDRGNEQYF.

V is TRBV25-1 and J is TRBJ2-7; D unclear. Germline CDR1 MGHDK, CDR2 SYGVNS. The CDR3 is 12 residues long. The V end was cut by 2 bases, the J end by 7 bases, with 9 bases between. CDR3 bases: TGTGCCAGCAGTGAACCCTATGGGGAGCAGTACTTC. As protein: CASSEPYGEQYF.